This T cell receptor (beta chain) was obtained from a study of OX40 agonist ivuxolimab in advanced cancers. On the study more broadly: Patients got intravenous ivuxolimab at 0.01 to 10 mg/kg every 2 weeks.

Sequencing was performed with immunoSEQ multiplex PCR; in TCRdb, only in-frame clones are kept and a portion is missing. The sample holds around 100,000 clones, around 90% seen once. This clone has only one observation. V dropped 0 bases and J dropped 1; count of bases not matched to a gene: 13. Germline assignment: CDR1 SGHRS and CDR2 YFSETQ. This CDR3 comprises 20 residues. J is TRBJ2-1 and V is TRBV5-1; TRBD2 matches 10 bases. The input for sequencing was CD4+ or CD8+ T cells sorted from blood, taken in a trial of the OX40 agonist ivuxolimab. This receptor was identified in an adult with an advanced solid tumor such as melanoma, head and neck, liver or kidney cancer. This CDR3 reads CASSLEFGWASGRSYNEQFF. The CDR3 DNA reads as TGCGCCAGCAGCTTGGAGTTTGGGTGGGCTAGCGGGAGATCCTACAATGAGCAGTTCTTC.